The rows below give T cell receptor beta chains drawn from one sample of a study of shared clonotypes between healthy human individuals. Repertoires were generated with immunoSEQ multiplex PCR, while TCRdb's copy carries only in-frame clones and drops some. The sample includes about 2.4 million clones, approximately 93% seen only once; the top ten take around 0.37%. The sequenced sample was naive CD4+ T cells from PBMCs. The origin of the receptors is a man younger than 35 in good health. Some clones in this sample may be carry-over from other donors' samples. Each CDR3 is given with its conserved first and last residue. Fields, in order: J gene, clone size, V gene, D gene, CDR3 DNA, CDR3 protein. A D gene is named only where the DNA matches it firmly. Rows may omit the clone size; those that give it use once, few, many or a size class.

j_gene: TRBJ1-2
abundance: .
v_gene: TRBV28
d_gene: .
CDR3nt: TGTGCCAGCGGATCGGACTATGGCTACACCTTC
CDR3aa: CASGSDYGYTF

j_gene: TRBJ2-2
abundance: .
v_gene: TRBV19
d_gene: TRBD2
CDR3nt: TGTGCCAGTATTAGGGCTAGCGGGATAGCCGGGGAGCTGTTTTTT
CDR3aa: CASIRASGIAGELFF

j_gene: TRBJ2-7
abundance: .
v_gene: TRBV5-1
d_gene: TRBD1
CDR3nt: TGCGCCAGCAGCCGGGCCGGGACAGGATACGAGCAGTACTTC
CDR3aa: CASSRAGTGYEQYF

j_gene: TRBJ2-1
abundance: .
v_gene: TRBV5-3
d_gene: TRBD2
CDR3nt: TGTGCCAGAAGGGGCCCCGTAAGACTAGCGGGAGCTCCCCTCTATGAGCAGTTCTTC
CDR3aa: CARRGPVRLAGAPLYEQFF

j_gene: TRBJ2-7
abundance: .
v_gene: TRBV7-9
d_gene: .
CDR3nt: TGTGCCAGCAGCTTTACTCCAGTTCCTATCGACGAGCAGTACTTC
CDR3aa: CASSFTPVPIDEQYF

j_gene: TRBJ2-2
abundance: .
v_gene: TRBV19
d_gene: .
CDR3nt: TGTGCCAGTAGTATTGGCCAGGGTAGGCCCGGGGAGCTGTTTTTT
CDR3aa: CASSIGQGRPGELFF

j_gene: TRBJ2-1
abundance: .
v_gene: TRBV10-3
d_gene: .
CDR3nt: TGTGCCATCAGTGAGAGAGGGCGGGACACCTCCTACAATGAGCAGTTCTTC
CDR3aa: CAISERGRDTSYNEQFF

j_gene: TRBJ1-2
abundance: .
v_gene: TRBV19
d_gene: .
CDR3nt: TGTGCCAGTAGGTGGGGATCTGTGAGAGGCTATGGCTACACCTTC
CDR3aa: CASRWGSVRGYGYTF

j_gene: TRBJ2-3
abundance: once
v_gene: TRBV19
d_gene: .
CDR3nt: TGTGCCAGTGAGCCCTGGTTGCGGTCGAGGGGCACAGATACGCAGTATTTT
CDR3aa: CASEPWLRSRGTDTQYF

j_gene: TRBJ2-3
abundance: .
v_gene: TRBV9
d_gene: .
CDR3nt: TGTGCCAGCAGGGGAGGAACCGGCCCAGATACGCAGTATTTT
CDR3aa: CASRGGTGPDTQYF

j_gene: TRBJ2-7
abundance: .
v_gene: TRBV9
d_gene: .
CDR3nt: TGTGCCAGCAGCGCGACGGGGTCCTACGAGCAGTACTTC
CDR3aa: CASSATGSYEQYF

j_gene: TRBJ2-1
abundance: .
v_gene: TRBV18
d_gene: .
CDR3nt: TGTGCCAGCTCACCAGTCCTTGACTCCTACAATGAGCAGTTCTTC
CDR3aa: CASSPVLDSYNEQFF

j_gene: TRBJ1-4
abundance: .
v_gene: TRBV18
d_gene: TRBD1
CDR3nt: TGTGCCAGCTCACCAACAGGGGCTAATGAAAAACTGTTTTTT
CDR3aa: CASSPTGANEKLFF

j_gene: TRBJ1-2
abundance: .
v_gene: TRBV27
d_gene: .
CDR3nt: TGTGCCAGCAGTTTATCAGGGGTCTATGGCTACACCTTC
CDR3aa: CASSLSGVYGYTF

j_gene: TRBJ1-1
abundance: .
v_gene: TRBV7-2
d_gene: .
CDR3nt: TGTGCCAGCAGATATAATCGGAACACTGAAGCTTTCTTT
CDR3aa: CASRYNRNTEAFF

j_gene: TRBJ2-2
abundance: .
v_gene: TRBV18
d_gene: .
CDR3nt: TGTGCCAGCTCACCATGGATCCGCCGATCGTCCGGGACGCCCAACACCGGGGAGCTGTTTTTT
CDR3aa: CASSPWIRRSSGTPNTGELFF

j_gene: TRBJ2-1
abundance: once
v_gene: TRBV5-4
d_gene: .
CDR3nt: TGTGCCAGCAGCTTGGCCTTAGGAATCGACGAGCAGTTCTTC
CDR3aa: CASSLALGIDEQFF

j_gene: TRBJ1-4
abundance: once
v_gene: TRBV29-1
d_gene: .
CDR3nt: TGCAGCGTTGAGGGGGGAGGTGATGAAAAACTGTTTTTT
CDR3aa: CSVEGGGDEKLFF

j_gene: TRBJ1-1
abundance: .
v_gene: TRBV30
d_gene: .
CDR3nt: TGTGCCTGGAGTGTATGGGCAGGGTCGGGGACTGAAGCTTTCTTT
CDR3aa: CAWSVWAGSGTEAFF

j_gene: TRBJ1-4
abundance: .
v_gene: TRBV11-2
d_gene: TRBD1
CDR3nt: TGTGCCAGCAGCCCCGGGACAGTAAATGAAAAACTGTTTTTT
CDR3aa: CASSPGTVNEKLFF

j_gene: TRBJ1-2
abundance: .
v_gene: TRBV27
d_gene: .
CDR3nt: TGTGCCAGCAGTTTAAGGGGAAACTATGGCTACACCTTC
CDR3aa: CASSLRGNYGYTF

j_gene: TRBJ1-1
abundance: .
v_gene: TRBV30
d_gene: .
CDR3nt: TGTGCCTGGAGTACAAAACAGAACACTGAAGCTTTCTTT
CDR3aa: CAWSTKQNTEAFF

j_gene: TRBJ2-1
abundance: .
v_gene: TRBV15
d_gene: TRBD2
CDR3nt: TGTGCCACCAGGTATGCGGGAGGGGGCAATGAGCAGTTCTTC
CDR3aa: CATRYAGGGNEQFF

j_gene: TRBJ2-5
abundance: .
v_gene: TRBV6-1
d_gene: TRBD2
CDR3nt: TGTGCCAGCCGCGGAACTAGCGGGAGCTGGGAGACCCAGTACTTC
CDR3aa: CASRGTSGSWETQYF

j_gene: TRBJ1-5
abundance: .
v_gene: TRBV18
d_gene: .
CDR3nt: TGTGCCAGCTCACCCCTGGGACGGACTTATAGCAATCAGCCCCAGCATTTT
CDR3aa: CASSPLGRTYSNQPQHF

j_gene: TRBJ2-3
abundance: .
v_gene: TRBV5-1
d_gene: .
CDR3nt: TGCGCCAGCCACCCGGGCCGAATCCTGGCAGATACGCAGTATTTT
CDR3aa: CASHPGRILADTQYF

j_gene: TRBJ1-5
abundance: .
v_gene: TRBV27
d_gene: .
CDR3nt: TGTGCCAGCAGCCCTAGCAATCAGCCCCAGCATTTT
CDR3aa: CASSPSNQPQHF

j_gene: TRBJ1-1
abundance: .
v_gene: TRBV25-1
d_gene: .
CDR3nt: TGTGCCAGCAGTGACCCCTCTCTCGGGAACACTGAAGCTTTCTTT
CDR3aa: CASSDPSLGNTEAFF

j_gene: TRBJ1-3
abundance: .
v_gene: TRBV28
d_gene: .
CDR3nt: TGTGCCAGCAGTGGGTACGGGGCAGGAAACACCATATATTTT
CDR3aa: CASSGYGAGNTIYF

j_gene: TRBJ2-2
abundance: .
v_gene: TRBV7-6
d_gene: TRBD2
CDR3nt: TGTGCCAGCAGCCCCCAGCGGGAGTATGACACCGGGGAGCTGTTTTTT
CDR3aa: CASSPQREYDTGELFF

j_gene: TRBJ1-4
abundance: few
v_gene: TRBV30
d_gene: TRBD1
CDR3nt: TGTGCCTGGAGTGTACTGGGACAGGGGGATGAAAAACTGTTTTTT
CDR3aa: CAWSVLGQGDEKLFF

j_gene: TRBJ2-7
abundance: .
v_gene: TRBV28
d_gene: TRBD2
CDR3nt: TGTGCCAGCATCAAGGGGACTAGCGGAAACGAGCAGTACTTC
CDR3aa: CASIKGTSGNEQYF

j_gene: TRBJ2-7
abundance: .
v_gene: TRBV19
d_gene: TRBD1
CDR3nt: TGTGCCAGTATGGGGACAGAAACCTACGAGCAGTACTTC
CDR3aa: CASMGTETYEQYF

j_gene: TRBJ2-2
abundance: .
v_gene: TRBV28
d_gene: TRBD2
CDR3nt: TGTGCCAGCAGCTTGGGACTAGCGGGAGGGCCAGCCGGGGAGCTGTTTTTT
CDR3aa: CASSLGLAGGPAGELFF

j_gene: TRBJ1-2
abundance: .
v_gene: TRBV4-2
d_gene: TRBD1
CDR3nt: TGTGCCAGCAGCCAAGACACAGGGGTTGGGTATGGCTACACCTTC
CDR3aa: CASSQDTGVGYGYTF

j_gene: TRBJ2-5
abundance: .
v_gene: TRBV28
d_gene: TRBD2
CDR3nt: TGTGCCAGCAGCCCGGCGCAAGCGGGAGGTGAGACCCAGTACTTC
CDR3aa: CASSPAQAGGETQYF

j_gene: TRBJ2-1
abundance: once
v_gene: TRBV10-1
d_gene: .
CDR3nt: TGCGCCAGCAGTGAGGTGGCAGGGTACAATGAGCAGTTCTTC
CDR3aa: CASSEVAGYNEQFF